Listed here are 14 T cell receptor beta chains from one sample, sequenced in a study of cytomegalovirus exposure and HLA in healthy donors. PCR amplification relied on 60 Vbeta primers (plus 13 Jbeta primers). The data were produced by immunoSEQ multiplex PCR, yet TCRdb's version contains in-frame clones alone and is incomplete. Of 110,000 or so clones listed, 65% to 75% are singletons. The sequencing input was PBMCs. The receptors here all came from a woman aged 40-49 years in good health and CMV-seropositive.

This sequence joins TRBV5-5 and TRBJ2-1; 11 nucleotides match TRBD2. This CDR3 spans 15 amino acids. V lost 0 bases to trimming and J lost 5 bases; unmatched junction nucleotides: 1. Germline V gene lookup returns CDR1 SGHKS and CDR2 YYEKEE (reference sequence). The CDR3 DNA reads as TGTGCCAGCAGCTTGGTGGGACTAGCGGACAATGAGCAGTTCTTC. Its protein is CASSLVGLADNEQFF.

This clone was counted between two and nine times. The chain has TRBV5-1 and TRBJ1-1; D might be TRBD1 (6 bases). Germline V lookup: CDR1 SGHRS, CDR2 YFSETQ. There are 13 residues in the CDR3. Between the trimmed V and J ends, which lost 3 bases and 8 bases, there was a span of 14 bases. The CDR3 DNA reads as TGCGCCAGCAGCTCCGCTCTTACAGGGGAAGCTTTCTTT. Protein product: CASSSALTGEAFF.

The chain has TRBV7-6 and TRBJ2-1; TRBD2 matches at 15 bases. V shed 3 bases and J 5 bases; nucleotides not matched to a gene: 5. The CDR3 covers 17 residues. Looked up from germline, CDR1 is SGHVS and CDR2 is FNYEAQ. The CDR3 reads CASSLGLAGGPDNEQFF. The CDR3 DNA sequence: TGTGCCAGCAGCTTGGGACTAGCGGGAGGCCCTGACAATGAGCAGTTCTTC.

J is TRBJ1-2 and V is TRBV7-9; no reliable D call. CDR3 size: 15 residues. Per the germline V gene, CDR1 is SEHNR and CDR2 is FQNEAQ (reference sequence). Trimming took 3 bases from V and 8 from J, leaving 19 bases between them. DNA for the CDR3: TGTGCCAGCAGCTTTTGGTCCGGCAAGACGGGGGGCTACACCTTC. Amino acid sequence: CASSFWSGKTGGYTF.

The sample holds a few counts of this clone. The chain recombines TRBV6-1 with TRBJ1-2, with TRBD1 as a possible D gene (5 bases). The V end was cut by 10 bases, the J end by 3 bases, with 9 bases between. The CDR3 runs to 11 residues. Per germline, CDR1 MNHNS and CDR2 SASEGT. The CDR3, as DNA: TGTGCCACCGGGACTCACTATGGCTACACCTTC. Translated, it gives CATGTHYGYTF.

CDR3 residues: CASSFNRVGYTF. CDR3 in DNA: TGTGCCAGCAGCTTCAACAGGGTTGGCTACACCTTC. V and J are TRBV11-3 and TRBJ1-2; TRBD1 might be the D (6 bases). This CDR3 region has 12 residues. V lost 3 bases to trimming and J lost 7 bases, with 9 bases between them. Germline V gives CDR1 SGHNT, CDR2 YENEEA.

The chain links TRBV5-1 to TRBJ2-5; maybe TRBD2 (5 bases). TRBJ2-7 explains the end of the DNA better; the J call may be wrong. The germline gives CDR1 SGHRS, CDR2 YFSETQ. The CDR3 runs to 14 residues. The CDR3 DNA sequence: TGCGCCAGCAGCCGAGACGGGGAAGCCTACGAGCAGTACTTC. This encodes CASSRDGEAYEQYF.

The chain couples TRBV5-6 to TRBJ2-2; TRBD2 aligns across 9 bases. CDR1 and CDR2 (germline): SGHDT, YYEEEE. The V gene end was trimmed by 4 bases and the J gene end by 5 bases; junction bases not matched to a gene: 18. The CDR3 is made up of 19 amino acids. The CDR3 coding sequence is TGTGCCAGCAGCCCACCAGTAGCGGGGGCTAATGAGGATACCGGGGAGCTGTTTTTT. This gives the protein CASSPPVAGANEDTGELFF.

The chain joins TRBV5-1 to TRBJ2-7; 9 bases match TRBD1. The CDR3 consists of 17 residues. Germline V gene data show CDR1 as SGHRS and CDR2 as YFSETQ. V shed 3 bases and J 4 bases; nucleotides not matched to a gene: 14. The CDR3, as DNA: TGCGCCAGCAGCTCCGGGACAGGGTCATCCACGGATTACGAGCAGTACTTC. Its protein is CASSSGTGSSTDYEQYF.

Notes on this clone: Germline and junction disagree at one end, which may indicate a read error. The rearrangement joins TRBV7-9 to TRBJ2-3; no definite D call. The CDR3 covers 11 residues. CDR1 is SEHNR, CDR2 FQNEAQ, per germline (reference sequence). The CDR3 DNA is TGTTCCAGCAGCATAACAGATACGCAGTATTTT. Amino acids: CSSSITDTQYF.

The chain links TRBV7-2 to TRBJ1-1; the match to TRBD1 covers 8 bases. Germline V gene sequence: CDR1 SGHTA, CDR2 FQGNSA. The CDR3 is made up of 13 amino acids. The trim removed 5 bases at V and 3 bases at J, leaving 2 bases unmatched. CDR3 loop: CASSPDRDTEAFF. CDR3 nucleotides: TGTGCCAGCAGCCCGGACAGGGACACTGAAGCTTTCTTT.

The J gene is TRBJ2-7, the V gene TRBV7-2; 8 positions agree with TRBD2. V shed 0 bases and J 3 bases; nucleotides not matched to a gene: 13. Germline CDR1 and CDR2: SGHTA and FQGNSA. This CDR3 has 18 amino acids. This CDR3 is CASSLARAGREGSYEQYF. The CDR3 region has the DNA TGTGCCAGCAGCTTAGCGCGTGCGGGCCGGGAGGGGAGCTACGAGCAGTACTTC.

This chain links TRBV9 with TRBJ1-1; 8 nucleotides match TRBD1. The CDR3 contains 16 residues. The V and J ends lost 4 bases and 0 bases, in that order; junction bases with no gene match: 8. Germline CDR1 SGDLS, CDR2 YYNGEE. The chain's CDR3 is CASSPGQGLVNTEAFF. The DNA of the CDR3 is TGTGCCAGCAGCCCAGGACAGGGATTAGTGAACACTGAAGCTTTCTTT. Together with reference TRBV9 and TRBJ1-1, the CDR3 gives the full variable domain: DSGVTQTPKHLITATGQRVTLRCSPRSGDLSVYWYQQSLDQGLQFLIQYYNGEERAKGNILERFSAQQFPDLHSELNLSSLELGDSALYFCASSPGQGLVNTEAFFGQGTRLTVV.

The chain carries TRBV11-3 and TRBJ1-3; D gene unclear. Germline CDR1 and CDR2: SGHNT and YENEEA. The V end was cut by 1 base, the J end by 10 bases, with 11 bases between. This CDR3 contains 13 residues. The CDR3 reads CASSLALGRTIYF. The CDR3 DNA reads TGTGCCAGCAGCTTAGCGTTGGGCCGTACCATATATTTT.